This entry lists 3 T cell receptor beta chains sequenced from one sample in a study of human T cells and chemical hapten exposure. TCRdb re-called the RACE reads through MiXCR, storing one row per CDR3 protein. The data show some 300,000 distinct CDR3 sequences, roughly 6% seen once. Described time point: pre-sensitization, week 0. This sample's treatment: therapeutic diphenylcyclopropenone sensitization with weekly scalp DPC. This specimen was whole blood, taken in connection with sensitization to the hapten diphenylcyclopropenone (DPC). These receptors were collected from a woman under 30 with alopecia areata. Some clones in this sample may be carry-over from other donors' samples.

This clonotype was observed a handful of times. One end of the junction does not line up with germline, which may come from a read error. The J gene is TRBJ1-4, the V gene TRBV7-2, with 8 bases lining up with TRBD1. Germline V gene sequence: CDR1 SGHTA, CDR2 FQGNSA. The CDR3 is made up of 12 amino acids. CDR3 in DNA: TGTGCCAGCAGCCTACGGACAGGGCGGCCACATTTT. Translated: CASSLRTGRPHF. Full variable domain (remainder filled in from reference TRBV7-2 and TRBJ1-4): GAGVSQSPSNKVTEKGKDVELRCDPISGHTALYWYRQSLGQGLEFLIYFQGNSAPDKSGLPSDRFSAERTGGSVSTLTIQRTQQEDSAVYLCASSLRTGRPHFGSGTQLSVL.

This clonotype appeared many times. The chain is built from TRBV7-9 and TRBJ2-6; maybe TRBD1 (6 bases). The germline V gene encodes CDR1 SEHNR and CDR2 FQNEAQ (reference sequence). The CDR3 covers 17 residues. The germline V and J ends were trimmed by 2 bases and 1 base, with 12 bases remaining between them. The CDR3 loop is CASSLPRDISGANVLTF. The CDR3 bases are TGTGCCAGCAGCTTACCACGGGACATTTCTGGGGCCAACGTCCTGACTTTC.

This clonotype has ten or more counts. This chain connects TRBV5-1 to TRBJ1-1; D remains ambiguous. Germline-derived CDR1 and CDR2 are SGHRS and YFSETQ. Deletions cut 0 bases from V and 0 bases from J, with 6 bases between. This CDR3 comprises 14 residues. Here the CDR3 reads CASSLARLNTEAFF. The CDR3, as DNA: TGCGCCAGCAGCTTGGCCCGCCTGAACACTGAAGCTTTCTTT.